This TCR beta chain was sequenced during a study of T cell responses to AZD1222 COVID-19 vaccine. Worth noting for this clone: Antigen unknown.

Some clones are missing from TCRdb's copy, which holds only in-frame ones; the method was immunoSEQ multiplex PCR. This sample carries around 130,000 clones, 70% to 90% of them seen once, and the ten largest clones take about 3%. The CDR3 totals 16 residues. Study results and limitations: Most donors were white British and more were female, and clonal diversity was possibly underestimated. A rise in Spike-specific TCR breadth and depth followed two AZD1222 doses.

Pooling was applied to second doses at about 4 or about 12 weeks. The chain employs TRBV21-1 and TRBJ1-2. TRBV21-1 is termed a pseudogene. The sample in question was peripheral blood, obtained 28 days after the second AZD1222 dose. This sequence originates from an adult who received the AZD1222 COVID-19 vaccine. CDR3 sequence: CASSKRGKGGGKGYTF. CDR3 sequence (DNA): TGTGCCAGCAGCAAACGGGGCAAAGGTGGGGGGAAGGGCTACACCTTC.